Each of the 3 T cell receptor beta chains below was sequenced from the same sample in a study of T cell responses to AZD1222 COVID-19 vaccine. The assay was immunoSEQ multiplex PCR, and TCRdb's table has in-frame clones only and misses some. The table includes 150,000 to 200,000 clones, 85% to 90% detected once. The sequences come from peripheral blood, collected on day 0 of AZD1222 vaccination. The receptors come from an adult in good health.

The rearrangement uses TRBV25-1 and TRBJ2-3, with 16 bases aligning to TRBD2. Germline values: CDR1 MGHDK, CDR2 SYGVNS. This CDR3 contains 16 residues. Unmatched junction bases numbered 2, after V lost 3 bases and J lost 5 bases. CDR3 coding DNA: TGTGCCAGCAGTGATGGGACTAGCGGGAGGGTAGATACGCAGTATTTT. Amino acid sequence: CASSDGTSGRVDTQYF. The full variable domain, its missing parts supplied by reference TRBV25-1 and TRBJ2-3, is EADIYQTPRYLVIGTGKKITLECSQTMGHDKMYWYQQDPGMELHLIHYSYGVNSTEKGDLSSESTVSRIRTEHFPLTLESARPSHTSQYLCASSDGTSGRVDTQYFGPGTRLTVL.

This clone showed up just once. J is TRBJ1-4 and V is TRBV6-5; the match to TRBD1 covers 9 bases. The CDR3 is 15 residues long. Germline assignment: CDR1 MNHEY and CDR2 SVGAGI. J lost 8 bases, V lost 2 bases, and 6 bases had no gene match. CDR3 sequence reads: CASSYGDREGEKLFF. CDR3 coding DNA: TGTGCCAGCAGTTACGGGGACAGGGAAGGCGAAAAACTGTTTTTT.

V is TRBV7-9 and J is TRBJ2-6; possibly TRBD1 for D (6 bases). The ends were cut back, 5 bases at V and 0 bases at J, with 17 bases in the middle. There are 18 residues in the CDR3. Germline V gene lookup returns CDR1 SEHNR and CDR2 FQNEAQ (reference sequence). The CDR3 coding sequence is TGTGCCAGCAGCGCCTCCGGGACACCAAGCTCTGGGGCCAACGTCCTGACTTTC. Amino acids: CASSASGTPSSGANVLTF.